The clone carrying this T cell receptor (beta chain) was found a few times. The entry originates in a study of patients and donors after allogeneic stem cell transplantation. TCRdb called the RT-PCR reads again in MiXCR, with one record for every CDR3 protein. Among about 960,000 distinct CDR3 sequences listed, roughly 17% were seen once. CDR1 and CDR2 from the germline V gene are DFQATT and SNEGSKA (reference sequence). The CDR3 runs to 11 residues. The V gene lost 6 bases and the J gene lost 8 bases, with 13 bases spanning the gap. The specimen sequenced was blood, either unsorted or a sorted T cell fraction (not recorded which). The source is a human donor who was either an allogeneic HSCT recipient or a stem cell or donor lymphocyte infusion donor (not recorded which). It is not recorded whose cells these are; they may come from a transplant donor. The chain carries TRBV20-1 and TRBJ1-2; no reliable D call. DNA of the CDR3: TGCAGTGCACCCTTGTCCAGGGGCTACACCTTC. Protein product: CSAPLSRGYTF.